Listed below are T cell receptor beta chains from one sample, sequenced in a study of PD-L1 blockade in urothelial cancer. Sequencing was performed with immunoSEQ multiplex PCR; in TCRdb, only in-frame clones are kept and a portion is missing. The sample yields about 43,000 clones, 80% seen once. Sequencing used PBMCs, obtained around atezolizumab (anti-PD-L1) treatment. The receptors derive from a man aged 55 to 70 with urothelial cancer. The CDR3 runs from the conserved cysteine through the conserved F or W. The D gene is left open where the match is weak. Clone sizes are given selectively: once, few, many, or a class where the clone is expanded.

j_gene	d_gene	v_gene	abundance	CDR3nt	CDR3aa
TRBJ1-2	NA	TRBV6-1	NA	TGTGCCAGCAGTGAAGCGCAGTATGGCTACACCTTC	CASSEAQYGYTF
TRBJ2-7	TRBD1	TRBV28	NA	TGTGCCAGCAGTGGGACCGGGACAGCCTCCTACGAGCAGTACTTC	CASSGTGTASYEQYF
TRBJ2-7	TRBD2	TRBV10-2	NA	TGCGCCAGCAAAGGGACTAGCGGACTACTCCCCCCCTACGAGCAGTACTTC	CASKGTSGLLPPYEQYF
TRBJ2-3	NA	TRBV29-1	NA	TGCAGCGCTCTGACGGGGGATACGCAGTATTTT	CSALTGDTQYF
TRBJ1-1	NA	TRBV29-1	few	TGCAGCGTTCCGACAGTGGCCACTGAAGCTTTCTTT	CSVPTVATEAFF
TRBJ2-7	TRBD1	TRBV15	NA	TGTGCCACCAGCAGGAGGACAGGGAACGAGCAGTACTTC	CATSRRTGNEQYF
TRBJ2-7	NA	TRBV21-1	once	TGTGCCAGCATCTATCTAGCACTTTGGTACGAGCAGTACTTC	CASIYLALWYEQYF
TRBJ1-1	NA	TRBV7-8	NA	TGTGCCAGCAGCTCCTCGGGGGGTACGAACACTGAAGCTTTCTTT	CASSSSGGTNTEAFF
TRBJ1-5	NA	TRBV28	few	TGTGCCAGCAGTTTATCTATCGGGATAGGTCAGCCCCAGCATTTT	CASSLSIGIGQPQHF
TRBJ2-5	NA	TRBV7-2	few	TGTGCCAGCAGCTTTCAGGGAGGCGGACGAGAGACCCAGTACTTC	CASSFQGGGRETQYF
TRBJ1-1	NA	TRBV20-1	NA	TGCAGTGCTATCCGGGGGATTGAAGCTTTCTTT	CSAIRGIEAFF
TRBJ1-6	TRBD1	TRBV10-1	NA	TGCGCCAGCAGTGAATCCAGGGGGAGACGTTCACCCCTCCACTTT	CASSESRGRRSPLHF
TRBJ2-1	TRBD1	TRBV2	few	TGTGCCAGCAGTGACCCAGGGGGCACCTACAATGAGCAGTTCTTC	CASSDPGGTYNEQFF
TRBJ1-1	TRBD1	TRBV5-1	NA	TGCGCCAGCAGCTTCGGACAGGGCGGGACTGAAGCTTTCTTT	CASSFGQGGTEAFF
TRBJ2-1	NA	TRBV4-2	NA	TGTGCCAGCAGCCAAGAAACTAGGATCAATGAGCAGTTCTTC	CASSQETRINEQFF
TRBJ2-3	NA	TRBV27	once	TGTGCCAGCAGCCAGGGACTCCGTCAGGATACGCAGTATTTT	CASSQGLRQDTQYF
TRBJ2-2	NA	TRBV4-2	NA	TGTGCCAGCAGCCAAGATAGGGGCGGGGAGCTGTTTTTT	CASSQDRGGELFF
TRBJ2-5	NA	TRBV11-2	NA	TGTGCCAGCAGCTCAGGAAACAGGAGACAAATCGAAGAGACCCAGTACTTC	CASSSGNRRQIEETQYF
TRBJ1-5	NA	TRBV11-1	NA	TGTGCCAGCAGCTCCCGCGGCAGCAATCAGCCCCAGCATTTT	CASSSRGSNQPQHF
TRBJ2-2	NA	TRBV29-1	few	TGCAGCGTTGAAGATCGGACGGGAGCGGGCGGGGAGCTGTTTTTT	CSVEDRTGAGGELFF
TRBJ2-1	NA	TRBV13	NA	TGTGCCAGCAGCTTGGCGGGGTACAATGAGCAGTTCTTC	CASSLAGYNEQFF
TRBJ1-5	TRBD1	TRBV2	many	TGTGCCAGCAGGGGGAACAGGGGAAGAAATCAGCCCCAGCATTTT	CASRGNRGRNQPQHF
TRBJ2-7	TRBD1	TRBV18	NA	TGTGCCAGCTCACTCACAGGGGGCCCTCTGGACGAGCAGTACTTC	CASSLTGGPLDEQYF
TRBJ2-7	NA	TRBV5-1	NA	TGCGCCAGCAGCCCCGACACCTACGAGCAGTACTTC	CASSPDTYEQYF
TRBJ2-1	TRBD2	TRBV19	NA	TGTGCCACGTCGCGGACTAGCGGCTTAAGCTCCTACAATGAGCAGTTCTTC	CATSRTSGLSSYNEQFF
TRBJ1-3	NA	TRBV6-1	NA	TGTGCCAGCAGTGAAGATGGCTTTAGGGGGAACACCATATATTTT	CASSEDGFRGNTIYF
TRBJ1-5	TRBD1	TRBV18	NA	TGTGCCAGCTCACCCCTCCCTCCGACTGGACAGGGGGCTAATCAGCCCCAGCATTTT	CASSPLPPTGQGANQPQHF
TRBJ2-1	TRBD1	TRBV28	NA	TGTGCCAGCAGCCTCCGGGACAGGGGGGATAATGAGCAGTTCTTC	CASSLRDRGDNEQFF
TRBJ2-7	TRBD1	TRBV10-3	NA	TGTGCCATCAGCGGACAGGGCCCCGGCGAGCAGTACTTC	CAISGQGPGEQYF
TRBJ1-2	NA	TRBV28	NA	TGTGCCAGCAGTCCCGCCTCCAGTTATGGCTACACCTTC	CASSPASSYGYTF
TRBJ2-5	NA	TRBV9	NA	TGTGCCAGCAGCTCACTAGGACAGATCACGGAGACCCAGTACTTC	CASSSLGQITETQYF
TRBJ1-1	TRBD1	TRBV18	NA	TGTGCCAGCTCACCCAACGCGGGACAGGGAACCATGAACACTGAAGCTTTCTTT	CASSPNAGQGTMNTEAFF
TRBJ1-5	NA	TRBV28	NA	TGTGCCAGCAGCCTGGGGGGGCTTCATTCCCAGCCCCAGCATTTT	CASSLGGLHSQPQHF
TRBJ2-5	TRBD1	TRBV25-1	NA	TGTGCCAGCAGTGAATCCCCGACAGGGGCCTTGGAGACCCAGTACTTC	CASSESPTGALETQYF
TRBJ1-2	TRBD1	TRBV10-2	NA	TGCGCCAGCAGTGAGGGCTCCGGGACAGGGCAATATGGCTACACCTTC	CASSEGSGTGQYGYTF
TRBJ2-7	NA	TRBV10-2	once	TGCGCCAGCAGTGAGTTTGAGTCCGTCAGACTCTACGAGCAGTACTTC	CASSEFESVRLYEQYF
TRBJ1-5	TRBD1	TRBV28	NA	TGTGCCAGCAGTTGGGACAGAAACAATCAGCCCCAGCATTTT	CASSWDRNNQPQHF
TRBJ2-7	TRBD1	TRBV28	NA	TGTGCCAGCAGTTTTGTGGGACAGGGTTACGAGCAGTACTTC	CASSFVGQGYEQYF
TRBJ2-1	TRBD2	TRBV28	NA	TGTGCCAGCAGTATTGTGTCCGGGGGGAGGAATGAGCAGTTCTTC	CASSIVSGGRNEQFF
TRBJ1-1	NA	TRBV6-5	NA	TGTGCCAGCAGTACCAACAGGGATAACGCTTTCTTT	CASSTNRDNAFF
TRBJ1-1	NA	TRBV11-2	NA	TGTGCCAGCAGCTTAGCGGGGGTCACTGAAGCTTTCTTT	CASSLAGVTEAFF
TRBJ2-1	TRBD2	TRBV7-9	NA	TGTGCCAGCAGCGGGGGGGGGAACTCCTACAATGAGCAGTTCTTC	CASSGGGNSYNEQFF
TRBJ2-5	TRBD2	TRBV5-1	NA	TGCGCCAGCAGCTCACGGACTAGCGGGGAGACCCAGTACTTC	CASSSRTSGETQYF
TRBJ2-5	TRBD1	TRBV27	NA	TGTGCCAGCAGTTTAAAGGGGGCGTCGGGAGAGACCCAGTACTTC	CASSLKGASGETQYF
TRBJ2-1	TRBD2	TRBV28	NA	TGTGCCAGCAGAGGACTAGCGGGTTACAATGAGCAGTTCTTC	CASRGLAGYNEQFF
TRBJ2-4	TRBD2	TRBV5-1	NA	TGCGCCAGCAGCCCTCTTCTAGCGGGGGGTACAAACATTCAGTACTTC	CASSPLLAGGTNIQYF
TRBJ2-1	TRBD2	TRBV4-3	NA	TGCGCCAGCAGCCAAGAGCGGGGGATACCCGAGCAGTTCTTC	CASSQERGIPEQFF
TRBJ2-7	NA	TRBV4-2	NA	TGTGCCAGCAGCCAAGAGTACGACAGCCCCTACGAGCAGTACTTC	CASSQEYDSPYEQYF
TRBJ1-2	TRBD1	TRBV5-1	NA	TGCGCCAGCAGCTTAGGGACAGGGAGGGATGGCTACACCTTC	CASSLGTGRDGYTF
TRBJ2-2	NA	TRBV9	NA	TGTGCCAGCAGCGTACAAGGGGCCACCGGGGAGCTGTTTTTT	CASSVQGATGELFF
TRBJ2-3	NA	TRBV6-4	NA	TGTGCCACAGCGCCGCAGCCGAGCACAGATACGCAGTATTTT	CATAPQPSTDTQYF
TRBJ1-5	TRBD1	TRBV30	few	TGTGCCTGGAGCGGAGGACAGGGCAATCAGCCCCAGCATTTT	CAWSGGQGNQPQHF
TRBJ2-7	NA	TRBV7-8	NA	TGTGCCAGCAGCCGTCGTGAGGGTCTCTCCTACGAGCAGTACTTC	CASSRREGLSYEQYF
TRBJ2-7	TRBD1	TRBV19	NA	TGTGCCAGTAGTATAGGCGGGACAGGCATCGAGCAGTACTTC	CASSIGGTGIEQYF
TRBJ2-7	NA	TRBV10-3	NA	TGTGCCATCAGTGAGGCCCAGCGCCTCACCTACGAGCAGTACTTC	CAISEAQRLTYEQYF
TRBJ2-3	TRBD1	TRBV28	NA	TGTGCCAGCAGCCTACCGGGACAGGGTGTAGATACGCAGTATTTT	CASSLPGQGVDTQYF
TRBJ1-6	NA	TRBV5-4	NA	TGTGCCAGCAGCTTGGAAACAGAGAATTCACCCCTCCACTTT	CASSLETENSPLHF